The T cell receptor (beta chain) described here comes from a study of blood T cell repertoires in COVID-19. Study at large: Sample material is recorded as cDNA or gDNA derived from T cells, B-cell-depleted T cells, or PBMCs.

Methods used by the authors: Reference gene primer amplification gave estimated nucleated cell counts. The repertoire was sequenced with immunoSEQ multiplex PCR; TCRdb's copy has only in-frame clones and lacks some. V, J and clone size derive from that table, while D and trimming were established from the DNA sequence. Of about 220,000 clones listed, about 86% are singletons. Deletions cut 3 bases from V and 3 bases from J, with 12 bases between. This CDR3 contains 14 residues. CDR1 is KGHSH and CDR2 is LQKENI in the germline V gene. The TCR sequence derives from a young woman who had recovered from COVID-19. The J gene is TRBJ2-7, the V gene TRBV18; the D is unclear. The source material was peripheral blood. In nucleotides, the CDR3 is TGTGCCAGCTCACCCCAAGACGGGTACTACGAGCAGTACTTC. Translating gives CASSPQDGYYEQYF.